The 11 T cell receptor beta chains below all came from one sample that was sequenced in a study of regulatory T cells in long-lasting Graves disease. Time point denoted: newly diagnosed GD, antithyroid drugs for less than 3 months. Scientists built the TCR library using RNA that was extracted from PBMCs. The TCR beta library used iRepertoire HTBI primers with Arm-PCR amplification of CDR3. MiXCR was run by TCRdb on the multiplex PCR reads, yielding one entry per CDR3 protein. The sample contains under 700,000 distinct CDR3 sequences, around 16% of which appear only once. These records were also assigned to another study, of T cells in Graves' hyperthyroidism and ophthalmopathy.

Sequencing was performed on peripheral blood mononuclear cells (PBMCs), taken at new diagnosis, from a patient treated with antithyroid drugs. The origin of the receptors is a woman in her forties or fifties with Graves disease.

This clonotype was observed many times. The rearrangement joins TRBV11-2 to TRBJ1-6; 8 bases are a match to TRBD1. The CDR3 runs 15 residues. J lost 7 bases, V lost 5 bases, and 7 bases had no gene match. Germline V gene sequence: CDR1 SGHAT, CDR2 FQNNGV. In DNA, the CDR3 is TGTGCCAGCAGCGTAACAGGACAGGGCAATTCACCCCTCCACTTT. This sequence encodes CASSVTGQGNSPLHF.

This clonotype was counted at least ten times. The chain is built from TRBV7-2 and TRBJ1-1; D call uncertain. This CDR3 has 14 residues. The germline V and J ends were trimmed by 4 bases and 5 bases, with 14 bases remaining between them. Germline V gene lookup returns CDR1 SGHTA and CDR2 FQGNSA. The CDR3 loop reads CASSSGLLRTEAFF. CDR3 bases: TGTGCCAGCAGCTCGGGGTTGTTACGGACTGAAGCTTTCTTT.

This clonotype appeared a few times. The J gene is TRBJ2-7, the V gene TRBV12-3 or TRBV12-4; a possible D gene is TRBD1 (7 bases). Trimming removed 7 bases at V and 10 bases at J, with 23 bases between. This CDR3 is 14 amino acids long. The CDR3, as DNA: TGTGCCAGCACCCCTTCCTCCCGGCGGGACAGTCAGTACTTC. It translates to CASTPSSRRDSQYF.

The chain employs TRBV12-3 or TRBV12-4 and TRBJ2-3, with D perhaps matching TRBD2 (6 bases). The ends were cut back, 5 bases at V and 4 bases at J, with 22 bases in the middle. The CDR3 is made up of 17 amino acids. The CDR3 reads CASSPGLGPSSADTQYF. The CDR3 DNA is TGTGCCAGCAGTCCGGGACTGGGCCCTAGTAGCGCAGATACGCAGTATTTT.

Many counts were recorded for this clonotype. This chain joins TRBV2 and TRBJ1-2, with no clear D. This CDR3 region has 12 residues. Deletions cut 3 bases from V and 4 bases from J, with 6 bases between. CDR1 SNHLY and CDR2 FYNNEI come from the germline V gene. The CDR3 loop reads CASSEDGYGYTF. The CDR3 bases are TGTGCCAGCAGTGAGGACGGCTATGGCTACACCTTC.

In the case of this clonotype: The germline gene is not matched at one end of the junction; a read error may be the cause. The chain links TRBV11-2 to TRBJ2-1, with 7 bases lining up with TRBD2. Germline V gene data show CDR1 as SGHAT and CDR2 as FQNNGV. This CDR3 has 17 amino acids. CDR3 protein: CASGLDLSGVAPNEQFF. CDR3 nucleotide sequence: TGTGCCAGCGGCTTAGATTTGAGCGGGGTAGCCCCCAATGAGCAGTTCTTC.

This clonotype was counted at least ten times. The V and J genes are TRBV5-1 and TRBJ1-6; D uncertain. The CDR3 runs to 15 residues. CDR1 and CDR2 (germline): SGHRS, YFSETQ. The V end was cut by 3 bases, the J end by 10 bases, with 17 bases between. CDR3: CASSSQGRLESPLHF. The CDR3 region has the DNA TGCGCCAGCAGCTCCCAAGGGAGGTTGGAGTCACCCCTCCACTTT.

The chain has TRBV28 and TRBJ2-4, with 12 bases aligning to TRBD1. The DNA end is more similar to TRBJ1-2, so the J call may be wrong. Per germline, CDR1 MDHEN and CDR2 SYDVKM. CDR3 size: 16 residues. This CDR3 reads CASSSSGTGGAYGYTF. CDR3 in DNA: TGTGCCAGCAGTTCATCCGGGACAGGGGGCGCCTATGGCTACACCTTC.

Remarks on this clonotype: Likely a read error: the CDR3 ends without its conserved phenylalanine or tryptophan. J is TRBJ1-1 and V is TRBV9; tentative D call: TRBD1 (5 bases). V lost 0 bases and J lost 0, with 9 bases in between. CDR3 length: 15 residues. Germline V CDR1 and CDR2: SGDLS, YYNGEE. In DNA form, the CDR3 reads TGTGCCAGCAGCGTAGCGCAGGGAGTGAACACTGAAGCTTTCATT. Its protein product is CASSVAQGVNTEAFI.

In this sample, this clonotype turned up many times. The chain is built from TRBV3-1 and TRBJ2-1; D uncertain. Germline V lookup: CDR1 LGHDT, CDR2 YNNKEL (reference sequence). V was clipped by 1 base and J by 8 bases, with 6 bases between them. The CDR3 is 12 amino acids. For the CDR3, the DNA is TGTGCCAGCAGCCAAGTGCCCCATGAGCAGTTCTTC. It specifies CASSQVPHEQFF.

This chain joins TRBV7-9 and TRBJ1-1; D gene uncertain. There are 13 residues in the CDR3. Germline CDR1 reads SEHNR; CDR2 reads FQNEAQ (reference sequence). V gave up 5 bases and J gave up 4 bases, with 11 bases separating them. CDR3 residues: CASSPASVTEAFF. CDR3 sequence (DNA): TGTGCCAGCAGCCCGGCAAGTGTCACTGAAGCTTTCTTT. Full variable domain (remainder filled in from reference TRBV7-9 and TRBJ1-1): DTGVSQNPRHKITKRGQNVTFRCDPISEHNRLYWYRQTLGQGPEFLTYFQNEAQLEKSRLLSDRFSAERPKGSFSTLEIQRTEQGDSAMYLCASSPASVTEAFFGQGTRLTVV.